This TCR beta chain is drawn from a study of blood T cell repertoires in COVID-19 (dated by TCRdb to 2020 to 2021). For the wider study: Samples from collaborators originated in the United States, Italy and Spain and spanned both the acute and convalescent phases of COVID-19. The prospective study material was composed of cDNA or gDNA derived from T cells, B-cell-depleted T cells, or PBMCs. The dataset comprised deeply sampled blood TCRbeta repertoires from subjects exposed to, actively infected with, or recovered from COVID-19. The repertoires were released in a freely available public database intended as a resource for research on the immune response to SARS-CoV-2. The samples were drawn from two sources: the first 160 participants of the ongoing ImmuneRACE study, and 950 to 1,500 subjects contributed by 6 global collaborators. The sample metadata nearly always contained a de-identified subject ID, COVID-19 status, age in years and sex. Where HLA class I and class II types were available, the types were taken from metadata supplied by the sample provider, not from assay-based typing. Study-wide conclusions, independent of this receptor: How much clinical and demographic metadata was included differed by source and by participant, and the metadata was provided uncurated.

The germline V gene (reference sequence) specifies LNHDA as CDR1 and SQIVND as CDR2. V lost 3 bases and J lost 3 bases; the stretch between them is 9 bases long. The CDR3 runs 14 residues from the cysteine to the phenylalanine. Only the CDR3 region is kept as DNA, spanning 42 bases read in frame from base 1. Remarks on this clone: Its antigen remains undetermined. There are no base qualities to consult, and no much larger clone falls within one base.

Whole blood was collected in K2EDTA tubes by collaborating institutions according to the institutions' own protocols. For TCRbeta analysis, collaborators shipped samples in one of three forms: frozen whole blood, isolated PBMCs, or DNA extracted from either of those sample types. TCRbeta CDR3 regions were amplified from genomic DNA using the immunoSEQ Assay, a bias-controlled multiplex PCR. On the authors' methods: The number of nucleated cells in each sample was estimated from the amplification of reference gene primers within the assay. To quantify the absolute abundance of each unique TCRbeta CDR3 rearrangement, sequence reads were collapsed and filtered. For each sample, productive Simpson clonality was calculated by taking the square root of Simpson's diversity index across productive rearrangements. Imported from immuneACCESS, the table was reduced by TCRdb to in-frame sequences with V and J called. These copies leave out some clones; in studies compared against another copy, an unresolved V gene accounts for under half, and the cause of the remainder is not known. V and J calls and clone size are given by that table; D and trimming were obtained from the DNA. Within this sample are a few hundred thousand clones, with approximately 86% of them counted one time only. Of the sample, about 3.5% is held by the ten largest clones.

The receptor's source is a man between 18 and 35 years old with active or convalescent COVID-19. The rearrangement joined TRBV19 to TRBJ2-1; the D gene is perhaps TRBD1, on 5 matching bases. Sequenced material: peripheral blood. CDR3 region: CASSIQGSYNEQFF. The DNA reads TGTGCCAGTAGTATCCAGGGAAGCTACAATGAGCAGTTCTTC. Here the CDR3 is joined to the reference TRBV19 and TRBJ2-1 genes, and the full variable domain is: DGGITQSPKYLFRKEGQNVTLSCEQNLNHDAMYWYRQDPGQGLRLIYYSQIVNDFQKGDIAEGYSVSREKKESFPLTVTSAQKNPTAFYLCASSIQGSYNEQFFGPGTRLTVL.